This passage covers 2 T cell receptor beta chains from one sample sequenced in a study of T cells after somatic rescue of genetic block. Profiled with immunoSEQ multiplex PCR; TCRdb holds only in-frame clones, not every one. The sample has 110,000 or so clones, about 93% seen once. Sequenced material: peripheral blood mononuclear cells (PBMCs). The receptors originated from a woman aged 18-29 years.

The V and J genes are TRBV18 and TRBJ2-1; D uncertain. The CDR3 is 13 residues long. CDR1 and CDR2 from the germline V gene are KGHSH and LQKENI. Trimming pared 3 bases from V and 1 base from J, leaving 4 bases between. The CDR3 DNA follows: TGTGCCAGCTCACCGAAGTCCTACAATGAGCAGTTCTTC. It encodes CASSPKSYNEQFF. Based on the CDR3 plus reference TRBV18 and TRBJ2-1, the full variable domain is NAGVMQNPRHLVRRRGQEARLRCSPMKGHSHVYWYRQLPEEGLKFMVYLQKENIIDESGMPKERFSAEFPKEGPSILRIQQVVRGDSAAYFCASSPKSYNEQFFGPGTRLTVL.

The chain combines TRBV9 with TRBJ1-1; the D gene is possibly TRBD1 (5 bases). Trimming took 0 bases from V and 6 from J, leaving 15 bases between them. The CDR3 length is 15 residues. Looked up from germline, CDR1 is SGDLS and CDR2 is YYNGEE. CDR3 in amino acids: CASSVAGRDRAEAFF. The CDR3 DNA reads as TGTGCCAGCAGCGTAGCGGGCAGGGATAGGGCTGAAGCTTTCTTT.